This T cell receptor beta chain originates from a study of cytotoxic CD8 clonotypes in ibrutinib-treated CLL. Study summary: Each sample contained, on average, under 270,000 productive templates and tens of thousands of productive rearrangements.

TCRdb's table, derived via immunoSEQ multiplex PCR, lists solely in-frame clones and lacks some. The data contain about 300,000 clones, 65% to 85% of them singletons. V was pared by 4 bases and J by 2 bases, with 15 bases of the junction left unmatched. Germline values: CDR1 SGHRS, CDR2 YFSETQ. CDR3 size: 18 residues. A remark on this clone: What it binds is not known.

Findings and caveats of the study: The clonality went up when patients responded to ibrutinib and dropped back toward baseline at progression. Patients showed higher baseline clonality than age-matched healthy donors, and it tracked circulating CD8+ T-cell counts.

Cryopreserved PBMCs provided about 2 micrograms of genomic DNA for the TCR beta libraries. The chain recombines TRBV5-1 with TRBJ1-5; 7 bases map to TRBD1. This specimen was PBMCs, taken at disease progression, from a patient treated with ibrutinib. This sequence was found in a human donor with chronic lymphocytic leukemia. The chain's CDR3 is CASSPPRDRVRGNQPQHF. For the CDR3, the DNA is TGCGCCAGCAGCCCCCCCCGCGACAGGGTTCGTGGCAATCAGCCCCAGCATTTT.